This entry lists 12 T cell receptor beta chains sequenced from one sample in a study of blood T cell repertoires in COVID-19. TCRdb's table, derived via immunoSEQ multiplex PCR, lists solely in-frame clones and lacks some. The sample has approximately 100,000 clones; roughly 90% are singletons. Sequencing was performed on peripheral blood. Source of these receptors: a woman between 55 and 75 years old with acute or convalescent COVID-19.

This clone has only a few counts. The rearrangement uses TRBV19 and TRBJ1-6, with 7 bases matching TRBD1. Trimming at V came to 2 bases and at J to 13 bases, leaving 14 bases not matched to a gene. CDR3 length: 16 amino acids. Germline V gives CDR1 LNHDA, CDR2 SQIVND (reference sequence). CDR3 region: CASSIRARQGDSPLHF. CDR3 nucleotide sequence: TGTGCCAGTAGTATAAGGGCGCGGCAGGGGGACTCTCCCCTCCACTTT.

Only one count was recorded for this clone. The chain carries TRBV18 and TRBJ1-1; TRBD1 might be the D (5 bases). Germline lookup yields CDR1 KGHSH and CDR2 LQKENI. The V and J ends lost 0 bases and 1 base respectively, with 9 bases between them. The CDR3 spans 15 residues. CDR3 amino acids: CASSPPRGQNTEAFF. As DNA, the CDR3 is TGTGCCAGCTCACCACCCCGTGGACAGAACACTGAAGCTTTCTTT.

The rearrangement joins TRBV28 to TRBJ2-4, with TRBD2 matching 7 bases. Trimming took 1 base from V and 7 from J; bases not matched to a gene: 4. Germline CDR1 MDHEN, CDR2 SYDVKM. The CDR3 spans 14 residues. CDR3 in DNA: TGTGCCAGCAGTTTATCTGGGGGAGGGAACATTCAGTACTTC. It is translated as CASSLSGGGNIQYF. The full variable domain, with the rest looked up from reference TRBV28 and TRBJ2-4, is DVKVTQSSRYLVKRTGEKVFLECVQDMDHENMFWYRQDPGLGLRLIYFSYDVKMKEKGDIPEGYSVSREKKERFSLILESASTNQTSMYLCASSLSGGGNIQYFGAGTRLSVL.

Concerning this clone itself: An end of the junction does not agree with germline; a read error may underlie this. The chain carries TRBV7-7 and TRBJ2-1; D may be TRBD1 (5 bases). The germline V gene encodes CDR1 SSHAT and CDR2 FNYEAQ (reference sequence). The length of the CDR3 is 17 residues. CDR3 sequence: CASSPGPLYRLYNEQFF. The CDR3, as DNA: TGTGCTAGCAGCCCTGGACCTTTATACAGGTTGTACAATGAGCAGTTCTTC.

This clone was detected only a few times. The CDR3 reads CASSLDRSGRSYNEQFF. The CDR3 coding sequence is TGTGCCAGCAGCTTAGATCGTAGCGGGAGGTCCTACAATGAGCAGTTCTTC. This chain uses TRBV11-2 with TRBJ2-1; 10 bases map to TRBD2. This CDR3 is built from 17 residues. V shed 0 bases, J shed 1 base, and the junction held 3 bases outside the gene matches. Germline CDR1 is SGHAT and CDR2 is FQNNGV.

This chain joins TRBV3-1 (or the pseudogene TRBV3-2) and TRBJ1-5, with D tentatively TRBD1 (5 bases). This CDR3 is built from 14 residues. The germline V gene encodes CDR1 LGHDT and CDR2 YNNKEL (reference sequence). Trimming pared 5 bases from V and 5 bases from J, leaving 13 bases between. This CDR3 reads CASSYTGDYQPQHF. The CDR3, as DNA: TGTGCCAGCAGCTATACAGGCGACTATCAGCCCCAGCATTTT.

V is TRBV19 and J is TRBJ2-1, with a possible D match to TRBD2 (6 bases). V shed 4 bases and J shed 5 bases, with 9 bases lying between them. The CDR3 is 13 residues long. Germline V CDR1 and CDR2: LNHDA, SQIVND (reference sequence). In DNA form, the CDR3 reads TGTGCCAGTAGTACGGGACTGAACAATGAGCAGTTCTTC. Translation gives CASSTGLNNEQFF.

In this sample, this clone turned up a few times. This chain connects TRBV7-9 to TRBJ2-7, with a weak D call TRBD2 (5 bases). The CDR3 consists of 17 residues. The germline V and J ends were trimmed by 1 base and 0 bases, with 16 bases remaining between them. Looked up from germline, CDR1 is SEHNR and CDR2 is FQNEAQ (reference sequence). The CDR3 bases are TGTGCCAGCAGCTTAGGGAACTTAGCGACCCCCTCCTACGAGCAGTACGTC. Encoded protein: CASSLGNLATPSYEQYV.

In this sample, this clone turned up once. This rearrangement joins TRBV5-1 to TRBJ2-3, with a weak D call TRBD2 (6 bases). Looked up from germline, CDR1 is SGHRS and CDR2 is YFSETQ. The CDR3 covers 16 residues. Trimming removed 3 bases from V and 4 bases from J, with 18 bases in between. In DNA, the CDR3 is TGCGCCAGCAGCTGGGGACTTCCCGACGGTTCAGATACGCAGTATTTT. Translation gives CASSWGLPDGSDTQYF.

The rearrangement links TRBV6-1 to TRBJ2-6; D gene ambiguous. The CDR3 is 16 amino acids. CDR1 and CDR2 (germline): MNHNS, SASEGT. The germline V and J ends were trimmed by 2 bases and 1 base, with 9 bases remaining between them. CDR3 nucleotides: TGTGCCAGCAGTGAAACAATCTTTTCTGGGGCCAACGTCCTGACTTTC. Residues: CASSETIFSGANVLTF.

The CDR3 region is CASSIGLRGPETQYF. For the CDR3, the DNA is TGTGCCAGTAGTATAGGCCTCAGGGGCCCAGAGACCCAGTACTTC. The rearrangement uses TRBV19 and TRBJ2-5; the D gene is possibly TRBD1 (6 bases). V shed 1 base and J shed 4 bases, with 13 bases lying between them. The CDR3 covers 15 residues. Germline CDR1 reads LNHDA; CDR2 reads SQIVND (reference sequence).

The chain links TRBV4-2 to TRBJ1-6; TRBD1 agrees at 8 bases. CDR1 is LGHNA, CDR2 YNFKEQ, per germline. This CDR3 region has 12 residues. CDR3 DNA: TGTGCGTCGGGGCAGGGGGCATCACCCCTCCACTTT. This gives the protein CASGQGASPLHF.